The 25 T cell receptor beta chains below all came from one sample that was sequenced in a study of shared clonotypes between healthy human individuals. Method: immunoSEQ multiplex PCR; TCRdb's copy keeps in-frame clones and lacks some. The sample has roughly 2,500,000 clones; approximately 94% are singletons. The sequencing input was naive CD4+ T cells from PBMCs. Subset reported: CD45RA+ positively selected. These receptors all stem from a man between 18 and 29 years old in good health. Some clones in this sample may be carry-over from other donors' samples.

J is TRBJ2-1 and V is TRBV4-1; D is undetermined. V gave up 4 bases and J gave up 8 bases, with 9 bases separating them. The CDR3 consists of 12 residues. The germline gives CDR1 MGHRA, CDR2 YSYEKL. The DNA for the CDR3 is TGCGCCAGCAGCCGCCCGATGGATGAGCAGTTCTTC. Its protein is CASSRPMDEQFF.

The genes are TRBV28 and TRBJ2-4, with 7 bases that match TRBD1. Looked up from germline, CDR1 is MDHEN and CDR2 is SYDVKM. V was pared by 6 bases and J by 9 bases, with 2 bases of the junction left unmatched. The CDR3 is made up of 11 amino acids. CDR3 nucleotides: TGTGCCAGCAGAGACAGGGCCATTCAGTACTTC. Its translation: CASRDRAIQYF.

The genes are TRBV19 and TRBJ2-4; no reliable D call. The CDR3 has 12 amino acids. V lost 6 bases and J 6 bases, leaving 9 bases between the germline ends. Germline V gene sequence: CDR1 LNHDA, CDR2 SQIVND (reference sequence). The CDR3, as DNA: TGTGCCAGTAGGGCCACGGGAAACATTCAGTACTTC. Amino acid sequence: CASRATGNIQYF.

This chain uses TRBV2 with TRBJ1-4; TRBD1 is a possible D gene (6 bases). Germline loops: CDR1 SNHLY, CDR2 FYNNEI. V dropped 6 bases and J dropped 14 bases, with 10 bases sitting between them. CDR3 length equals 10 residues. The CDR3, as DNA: TGTGCCAGCAGCGGACAGAATCTGTTTTTT. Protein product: CASSGQNLFF. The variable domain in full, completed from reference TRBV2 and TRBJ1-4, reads EPEVTQTPSHQVTQMGQEVILRCVPISNHLYFYWYRQILGQKVEFLVSFYNNEISEKSEIFDDQFSVERPDGSNFTLKIRSTKLEDSAMYFCASSGQNLFFGSGTQLSVL.

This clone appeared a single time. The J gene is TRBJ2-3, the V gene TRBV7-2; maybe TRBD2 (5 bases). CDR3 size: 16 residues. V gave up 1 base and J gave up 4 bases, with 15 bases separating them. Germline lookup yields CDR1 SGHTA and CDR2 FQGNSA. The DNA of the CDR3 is TGTGCCAGCAGCTTAGTAGCGTCGGCTAGTGCAGATACGCAGTATTTT. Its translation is CASSLVASASADTQYF.

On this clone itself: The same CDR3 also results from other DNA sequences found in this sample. CDR3 sequence reads: CASSLARGGAGELFF. The CDR3 coding sequence is TGTGCCAGCAGCTTAGCGCGTGGCGGAGCCGGGGAGCTGTTTTTT. This chain joins TRBV7-2 and TRBJ2-2; unclear D gene. This CDR3 region has 15 residues. The germline V gene has CDR1 SGHTA and CDR2 FQGNSA. Trimming removed 0 bases at V and 6 bases at J, with 11 bases between.

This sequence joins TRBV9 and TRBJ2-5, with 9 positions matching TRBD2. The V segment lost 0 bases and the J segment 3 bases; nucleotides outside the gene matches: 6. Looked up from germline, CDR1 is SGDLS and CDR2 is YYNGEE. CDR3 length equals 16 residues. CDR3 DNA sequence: TGTGCCAGCAGCGTAGGGATGTTAGCGGGAGAAGAGACCCAGTACTTC. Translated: CASSVGMLAGEETQYF.

CDR3 sequence reads: CASSPPEKPEGYTF. In nucleotides, the CDR3 is TGTGCCAGCTCACCTCCCGAGAAACCGGAGGGCTACACCTTC. The chain combines TRBV18 with TRBJ1-2; D ambiguous. The CDR3 covers 14 residues. V was shortened by 3 bases and J by 8 bases, with 16 bases between the two germline ends. In germline, CDR1 is KGHSH, CDR2 LQKENI.

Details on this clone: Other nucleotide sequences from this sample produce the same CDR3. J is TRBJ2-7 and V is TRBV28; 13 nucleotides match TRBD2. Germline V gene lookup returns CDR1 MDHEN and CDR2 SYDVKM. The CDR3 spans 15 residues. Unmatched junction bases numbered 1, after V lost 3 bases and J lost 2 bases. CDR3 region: CASSLGTSGTYEQYF. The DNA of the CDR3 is TGTGCCAGCAGTTTGGGGACTAGCGGGACCTACGAGCAGTACTTC.

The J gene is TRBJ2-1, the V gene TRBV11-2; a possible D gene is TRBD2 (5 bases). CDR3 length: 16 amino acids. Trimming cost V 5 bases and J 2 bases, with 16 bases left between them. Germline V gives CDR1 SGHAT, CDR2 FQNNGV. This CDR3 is CASSPFLGSAYNEQFF. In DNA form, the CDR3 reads TGTGCCAGCAGCCCCTTCCTTGGGAGCGCCTACAATGAGCAGTTCTTC.

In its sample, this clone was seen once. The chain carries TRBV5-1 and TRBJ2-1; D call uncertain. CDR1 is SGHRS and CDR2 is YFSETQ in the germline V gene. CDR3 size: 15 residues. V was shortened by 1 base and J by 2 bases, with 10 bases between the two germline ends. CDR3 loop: CASSLLTETYNEQFF. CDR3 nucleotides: TGCGCCAGCAGCTTGCTAACGGAAACCTACAATGAGCAGTTCTTC.

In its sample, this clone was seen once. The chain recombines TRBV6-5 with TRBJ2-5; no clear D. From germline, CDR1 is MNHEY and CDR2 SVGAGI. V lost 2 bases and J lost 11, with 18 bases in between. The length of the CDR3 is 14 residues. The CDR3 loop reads CASSYVRLMAAQYF. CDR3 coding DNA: TGTGCCAGCAGTTACGTTCGTTTAATGGCCGCTCAGTACTTC.

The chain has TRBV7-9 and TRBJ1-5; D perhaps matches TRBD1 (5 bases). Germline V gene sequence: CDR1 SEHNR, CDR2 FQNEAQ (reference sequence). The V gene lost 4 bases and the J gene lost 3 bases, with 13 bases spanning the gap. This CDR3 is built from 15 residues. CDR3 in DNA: TGTGCCAGCAGCTCGGGAGGAGGGGACAATCAGCCCCAGCATTTT. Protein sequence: CASSSGGGDNQPQHF. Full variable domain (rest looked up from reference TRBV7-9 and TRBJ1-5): DTGVSQNPRHKITKRGQNVTFRCDPISEHNRLYWYRQTLGQGPEFLTYFQNEAQLEKSRLLSDRFSAERPKGSFSTLEIQRTEQGDSAMYLCASSSGGGDNQPQHFGDGTRLSIL.

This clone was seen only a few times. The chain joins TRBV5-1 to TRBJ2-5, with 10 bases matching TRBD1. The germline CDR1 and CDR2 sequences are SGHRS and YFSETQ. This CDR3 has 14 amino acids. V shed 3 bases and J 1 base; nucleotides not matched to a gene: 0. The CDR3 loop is CASSWTGGQETQYF. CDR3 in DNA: TGCGCCAGCAGCTGGACAGGGGGCCAAGAGACCCAGTACTTC.

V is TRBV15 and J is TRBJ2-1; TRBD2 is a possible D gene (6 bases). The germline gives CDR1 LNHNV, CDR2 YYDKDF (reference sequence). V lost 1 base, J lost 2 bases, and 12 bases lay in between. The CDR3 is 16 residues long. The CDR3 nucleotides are TGTGCCACCAGCAGAGGCATGTCGGGAGCCTACAATGAGCAGTTCTTC. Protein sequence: CATSRGMSGAYNEQFF. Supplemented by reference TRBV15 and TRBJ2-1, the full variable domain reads DAMVIQNPRYQVTQFGKPVTLSCSQTLNHNVMYWYQQKSSQAPKLLFHYYDKDFNNEADTPDNFQSRRPNTSFCFLDIRSPGLGDTAMYLCATSRGMSGAYNEQFFGPGTRLTVL.

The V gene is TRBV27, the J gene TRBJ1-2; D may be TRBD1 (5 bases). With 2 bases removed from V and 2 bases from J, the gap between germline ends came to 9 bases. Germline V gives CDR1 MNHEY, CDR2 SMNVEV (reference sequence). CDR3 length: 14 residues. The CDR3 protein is CASSLSRVNYGYTF. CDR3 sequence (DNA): TGTGCCAGCAGTTTAAGCAGGGTAAACTATGGCTACACCTTC.

CDR3 loop: CASARAGAGTEAFF. CDR3 in DNA: TGTGCCAGCGCTCGAGCGGGGGCCGGCACTGAAGCTTTCTTT. V is TRBV18 and J is TRBJ1-1; D possibly corresponds to TRBD1 (6 bases). Trimming removed 8 bases at V and 4 bases at J, with 17 bases between. Germline V gene sequence: CDR1 KGHSH, CDR2 LQKENI. The length of the CDR3 is 14 residues.

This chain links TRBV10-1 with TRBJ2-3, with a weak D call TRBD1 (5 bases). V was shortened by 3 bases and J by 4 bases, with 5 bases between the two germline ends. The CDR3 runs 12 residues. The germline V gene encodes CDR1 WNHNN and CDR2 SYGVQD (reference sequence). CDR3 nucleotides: TGCGCCAGCAGTGACAGGGCAGATACGCAGTATTTT. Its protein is CASSDRADTQYF.

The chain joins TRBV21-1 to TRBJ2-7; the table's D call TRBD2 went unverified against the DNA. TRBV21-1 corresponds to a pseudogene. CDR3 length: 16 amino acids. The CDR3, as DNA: TGTGCCAGACCCAGAACCACCGGGACTAGCGGCCACGAGCAGTACTTC. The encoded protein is CARPRTTGTSGHEQYF.

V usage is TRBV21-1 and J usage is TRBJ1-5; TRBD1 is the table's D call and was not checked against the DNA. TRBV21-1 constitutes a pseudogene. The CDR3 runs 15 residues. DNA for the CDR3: TGTGCCAGCAGCCCCCCTGATCAGGTGAATCAGCCCCAGCATTTT. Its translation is CASSPPDQVNQPQHF.

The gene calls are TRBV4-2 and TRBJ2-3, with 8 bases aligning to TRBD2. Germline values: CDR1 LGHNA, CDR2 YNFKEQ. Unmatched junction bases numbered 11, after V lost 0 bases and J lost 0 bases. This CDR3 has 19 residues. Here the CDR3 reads CASSQDRTSPRKSTDTQYF. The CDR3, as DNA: TGTGCCAGCAGCCAAGACCGGACTAGCCCACGTAAGAGCACAGATACGCAGTATTTT.

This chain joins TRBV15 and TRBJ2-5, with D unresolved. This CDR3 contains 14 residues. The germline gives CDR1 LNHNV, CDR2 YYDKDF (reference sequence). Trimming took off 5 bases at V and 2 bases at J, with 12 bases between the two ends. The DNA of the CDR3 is TGTGCCACCAGCCCCTCCAGGCGGCAAGAGACCCAGTACTTC. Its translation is CATSPSRRQETQYF.

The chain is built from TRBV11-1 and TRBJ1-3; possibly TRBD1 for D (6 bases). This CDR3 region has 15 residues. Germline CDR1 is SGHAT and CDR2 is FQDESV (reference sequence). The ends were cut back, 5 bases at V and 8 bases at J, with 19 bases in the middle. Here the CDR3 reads CASSGGASRGDTIYF. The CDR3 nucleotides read TGTGCCAGCAGCGGGGGGGCCTCTCGAGGAGACACCATATATTTT.

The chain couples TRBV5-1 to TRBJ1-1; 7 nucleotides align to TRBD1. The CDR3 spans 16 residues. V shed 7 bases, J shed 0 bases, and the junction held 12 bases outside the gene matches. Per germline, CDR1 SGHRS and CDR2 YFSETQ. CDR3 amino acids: CASRPRQGGMNTEAFF. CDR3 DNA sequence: TGCGCCAGCCGACCTAGACAGGGTGGCATGAACACTGAAGCTTTCTTT. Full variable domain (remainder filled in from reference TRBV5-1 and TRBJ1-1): KAGVTQTPRYLIKTRGQQVTLSCSPISGHRSVSWYQQTPGQGLQFLFEYFSETQRNKGNFPGRFSGRQFSNSRSEMNVSTLELGDSALYLCASRPRQGGMNTEAFFGQGTRLTVV.

The CDR3 coding sequence is TGTGCCAGCAGCTACCAACAGGGGGGCCAAGAGACCCAGTACTTC. Translation gives CASSYQQGGQETQYF. The gene calls are TRBV13 and TRBJ2-5; 8 bases match TRBD1. Germline trimming cut 4 bases from V and 1 base from J; bases unmatched to any gene: 5. The length of the CDR3 is 15 residues. Germline V gene data show CDR1 as PRHDT and CDR2 as FYEKMQ (reference sequence).